The clone carrying this T cell receptor beta chain was seen repeatedly, ten times or more. No antigen is known for it. The data originate from a study of T cells in Graves' hyperthyroidism and ophthalmopathy. Study-level points and caveats: Most expanded thyroid clonotypes above 0.001 recurred in blood. The model predicted ophthalmopathy a median about 6.6 months before onset. From stable hyperthyroidism, ophthalmopathy was set apart by a 13 V-J model.

Amplification of TCR beta CDR3 regions was performed using RNA transcripts as template. The primer set for the first-round RT-PCR of the TCR CDR3 was HTBI. TCRdb reprocessed the multiplex PCR reads via MiXCR and lists one record per CDR3 protein. The sample lists roughly 380,000 distinct CDR3 sequences; 15% to 20% were seen once. Fresh 10 ml peripheral blood yielded PBMCs. Germline CDR1 and CDR2: LGHDT and YNNKEL (reference sequence). This CDR3 is built from 12 residues. Trimming shortened V by 2 bases and J by 12 bases, and 11 bases separated the two germline ends. This clonotype originated in a woman between 35 and 50 years old with Graves' ophthalmopathy. Sequencing used blood. The chain joins TRBV3-1 to TRBJ1-5; tentatively, D is TRBD1 (5 bases). The CDR3 nucleotides read TGTGCCAGCAGCCAACCTGGGGGGGGCCAGCATTTT. Translating it yields CASSQPGGGQHF.